This TCR beta chain was obtained from a study of T cell changes during pregnancy in multiple sclerosis. After removal of 5 bases from V and 3 bases from J, the junction contained 6 bases not matched to a gene. The CDR3 spans 15 residues. CDR1 and CDR2 from the germline V gene are SGHVS and FNYEAQ. The assay was immunoSEQ multiplex PCR, and TCRdb's table has in-frame clones only and misses some. The table includes about 70,000 clones, around 90% detected once. The sample in question was CD4+ T cells from peripheral blood mononuclear cells, obtained after pregnancy. This rearrangement joins TRBV7-6 to TRBJ2-1; 8 nucleotides agree with TRBD2. This sequence originates from a female donor with multiple sclerosis, enrolled in a pregnancy study. CDR3 loop: CASSIGGGIYNEQFF. The CDR3, as DNA: TGTGCCAGCAGCATCGGGGGGGGAATCTACAATGAGCAGTTCTTC.